The T cell receptor (beta chain) under discussion was sequenced for a study of shared clonotypes between healthy human individuals. Study summary: Serving as donors were two women and three men, whose ages spanned 18 to 49. Each donor's CD8 memory used one plate, CD8 naive two, each CD4 subset three. Study findings and constraints: Against clonotypes common to all four donors, non-shared ones had lower generation probabilities. Despite large depth, rarefaction showed incomplete sorted-subset sequencing.

Regarding this clone: The antigen remains unidentified.

TCRdb keeps only in-frame clones here, not all; method: immunoSEQ multiplex PCR. The data show roughly 2,500,000 clones, 90% to 95% seen once. This CDR3 spans 16 amino acids. Source material: naive CD4+ T cells from PBMCs. Specified subset: CD45RA+ positively selected. The gene calls are TRBV1 and TRBJ2-7; no check of the table's D call, TRBD2, against the DNA was made. TRBV1 is an annotated pseudogene. This clonotype was obtained from a man in his late teens or twenties in good health. Some clones in this sample may be carry-over from other donors' samples. The CDR3 here is CTSSPICRLAVHEQYF. DNA for the CDR3: TGCACCAGCAGCCCCATCTGCCGACTAGCCGTCCACGAGCAGTACTTC.